This TCR beta chain was identified in a study of cytomegalovirus exposure and HLA in healthy donors. V was shortened by 2 bases and J by 4 bases, with 12 bases between the two germline ends. The germline V gene has CDR1 SNHLY and CDR2 FYNNEI. The CDR3 covers 14 residues. Study results and caveats: Accurate prediction of most subjects' HLA-A and HLA-B alleles from TCR beta sequences was reported. About 87% or about 30% of the time was how often most TCR beta V segments were productive, according to an earlier analysis. High specificity and sensitivity for cytomegalovirus status were reported for the classifier. When the data were analyzed later, several of the most significant clusters appeared to be linked to common viral pathogens.

Primers: 60 Vbeta forward and 13 Jbeta reverse. TCRdb keeps only in-frame clones here, not all; method: immunoSEQ multiplex PCR. The table has 85,000 to 130,000 clones, approximately 80% seen once; the top ten hold roughly 1.2%. Of note for this clone: Its antigen is as yet unknown.

The receptor was isolated from a woman between 18 and 29 years old in good health and CMV-seronegative. The rearrangement links TRBV2 to TRBJ2-7, with D perhaps matching TRBD2 (5 bases). The sequenced material came from PBMCs. CDR3 in amino acids: CASSERRMNYEQYF. The DNA for the CDR3 is TGTGCCAGCAGTGAACGGAGGATGAATTACGAGCAGTACTTC.